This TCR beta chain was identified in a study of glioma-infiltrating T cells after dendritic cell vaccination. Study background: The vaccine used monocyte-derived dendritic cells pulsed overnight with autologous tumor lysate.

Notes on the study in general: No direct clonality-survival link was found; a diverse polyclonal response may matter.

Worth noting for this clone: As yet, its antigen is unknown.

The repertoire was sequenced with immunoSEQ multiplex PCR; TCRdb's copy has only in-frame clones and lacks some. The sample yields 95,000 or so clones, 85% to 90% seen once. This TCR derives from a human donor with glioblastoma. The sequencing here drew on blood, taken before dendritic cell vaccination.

The CDR3 loop reads CASSYRDRDTDTQYF. In DNA, the CDR3 is TGCGCCAGCAGCTACCGGGACAGAGACACAGATACGCAGTATTTT. This sequence joins TRBV5-1 and TRBJ2-3, with 7 bases identical to TRBD1. The CDR3 extends over 15 amino acids. The V and J ends lost 3 bases and 2 bases, in that order; junction bases with no gene match: 6. Germline lookup yields CDR1 SGHRS and CDR2 YFSETQ.